This record looks at one TCR beta chain sequence and its context. This sample is part of a study of TIL therapy for anti-PD-1-resistant metastatic lung cancer. This CDR3 is 16 amino acids long. With 0 bases removed from V and 0 bases from J, the gap between germline ends came to 8 bases. The germline CDR1 and CDR2 sequences are LNHNV and YYDKDF (reference sequence). Sequencing used immunoSEQ v3. This table comes from immunoSEQ multiplex PCR, and its TCRdb copy is limited to in-frame clones, with some not included. The table records some 60,000 clones, around 68% of them present only once. Time point in this sample: pre-treatment sample, taken before nivolumab and TIL therapy.

The origin of this receptor is a person aged 25 to 85 with non-small cell lung cancer. The chain is built from TRBV15 and TRBJ2-2; D call uncertain. The sample was blood, taken at baseline. Here the CDR3 reads CATSRESVSNTGELFF. In DNA form, the CDR3 reads TGTGCCACCAGCAGAGAATCAGTATCGAACACCGGGGAGCTGTTTTTT.